This is a list of T cell receptor beta chains from one sample in a study of blood T cell repertoires in COVID-19. The method was immunoSEQ multiplex PCR; TCRdb's version includes in-frame clones alone and lacks a portion of them. The sample contains 150,000 to 250,000 clones, about 85% of which appear only once. Sequencing used PBMCs or T cells enriched from blood (not recorded which). The source of these receptors is a woman aged 30 to 39 who had recovered from COVID-19. Each CDR3 is given with its conserved first and last residue. D genes are given only for firm matches. Clone size is shown for a subset of rows, as once, few, many or a class of expanded clone.

TRBD1	.	TRBV7-9	TRBJ2-3	CASSLWTGGPLTDTQYF	TGTGCCAGCAGCCTCTGGACAGGAGGTCCTCTCACAGATACGCAGTATTTT
.	.	TRBV9	TRBJ2-7	CASSVGQSSYEQYF	TGTGCCAGCAGCGTTGGGCAGTCCTCCTACGAGCAGTACTTC
TRBD1	few	TRBV4-2	TRBJ2-3	CASSLGQGDTDTQYF	TGTGCCAGCAGCTTAGGACAGGGGGACACAGATACGCAGTATTTT
TRBD1	.	TRBV27	TRBJ1-5	CASSFTQGADQPQHF	TGTGCCAGCAGTTTTACGCAGGGGGCTGATCAGCCCCAGCATTTT
TRBD2	.	TRBV7-6	TRBJ2-7	CASSLAPGGNGYEQYF	TGTGCCAGCAGCTTAGCCCCGGGGGGAAATGGCTACGAGCAGTACTTC
.	once	TRBV27	TRBJ1-6	CASSLFQQRKNSPLHF	TGTGCCAGCAGTTTATTTCAACAGCGGAAAAATTCACCCCTCCACTTT
TRBD1	.	TRBV2	TRBJ2-1	CASSPNRGIEQFF	TGTGCCAGCAGTCCTAACAGGGGAATTGAGCAGTTCTTC
.	once	TRBV9	TRBJ2-7	CASSVAGGPGNEQYF	TGTGCCAGCAGCGTAGCGGGCGGGCCGGGGAACGAGCAGTACTTC
.	once	TRBV6-5	TRBJ1-4	CASTGGRNKEKLFF	TGTGCCAGCACCGGAGGAAGGAATAAGGAAAAACTGTTTTTT
.	few	TRBV6-5	TRBJ1-5	CASSSGWTSRQPQHF	TGTGCCAGCTCGTCAGGCTGGACTTCCCGGCAGCCCCAGCATTTT
TRBD1	.	TRBV24-1	TRBJ2-3	CATSDRTGISTDTQYF	TGTGCCACCAGTGATCGGACAGGGATCAGCACAGATACGCAGTATTTT
TRBD2	.	TRBV10-3	TRBJ2-3	CAISAAGGYTDTQYF	TGTGCCATCAGTGCGGCGGGAGGGTACACAGATACGCAGTATTTT
TRBD1	once	TRBV19	TRBJ1-1	CASKWDQGDTEAFF	TGTGCCAGTAAATGGGATCAGGGGGACACTGAAGCTTTCTTT
.	.	TRBV5-1	TRBJ2-1	CASSLGASVSSYNEQFF	TGCGCCAGCAGCTTGGGGGCTAGCGTTAGCTCCTACAATGAGCAGTTCTTC
.	.	TRBV13	TRBJ1-1	CASSPDRGENTEAFF	TGTGCCAGCAGCCCCGACAGAGGAGAGAACACTGAAGCTTTCTTT
TRBD2	.	TRBV7-2	TRBJ2-3	CASSLVASGAGTDTQYF	TGTGCCAGCAGCTTAGTGGCTAGCGGGGCGGGCACAGATACGCAGTATTTT
.	.	TRBV28	TRBJ1-2	CASSPRWGRLYGYTF	TGTGCCAGCAGCCCCCGGTGGGGGCGGCTTTATGGCTACACCTTC
.	.	TRBV6-5	TRBJ1-6	CASRPGLYNSPLHF	TGTGCCAGCAGACCGGGACTGTATAATTCACCCCTCCACTTT
TRBD2	.	TRBV7-2	TRBJ2-1	CASSQLAGEEQFF	TGTGCCAGCAGCCAACTAGCGGGAGAGGAGCAGTTCTTC
TRBD1	few	TRBV6-2/TRBV6-3	TRBJ1-2	CASSLDRGYGYTF	TGTGCCAGCAGCCTCGACAGGGGCTATGGCTACACCTTC
.	.	TRBV6-5	TRBJ1-3	CASSKRQSSGNTIYF	TGTGCCAGCAGCAAGAGACAGAGCTCTGGAAACACCATATATTTT
TRBD2	.	TRBV5-4	TRBJ2-7	CASSTRLAGGPYEQYF	TGTGCCAGCAGCACCAGACTAGCGGGAGGGCCGTACGAGCAGTACTTC
TRBD2	.	TRBV7-3	TRBJ2-5	CASSLGSGVQETQYF	TGTGCCAGCAGCTTAGGCAGCGGGGTACAAGAGACCCAGTACTTC
.	.	TRBV27	TRBJ2-2	CASRTKPSLPGELFF	TGTGCCAGCAGAACAAAGCCTAGCCTCCCCGGGGAGCTGTTTTTT
TRBD2	.	TRBV30	TRBJ2-7	CAWSFSGGGYEQYF	TGTGCCTGGAGTTTCTCTGGGGGGGGCTACGAGCAGTACTTC
TRBD2	.	TRBV7-2	TRBJ2-3	CASSFGLANLVKDTQYF	TGTGCCAGCAGCTTCGGACTAGCCAACCTAGTAAAAGATACGCAGTATTTT
TRBD1	.	TRBV5-1	TRBJ2-6	CASSPTGAVLTF	TGCGCCAGCAGCCCGACAGGGGCGGTCCTGACTTTC
.	.	TRBV11-3	TRBJ2-7	CASSLPGFTSYEQYF	TGTGCCAGCAGCCTTCCAGGGTTCACCTCCTACGAGCAGTACTTC
.	.	TRBV5-4	TRBJ2-7	CASSSFERAQLQYF	TGTGCCAGCAGCTCATTCGAGCGGGCCCAGCTGCAGTACTTC
TRBD1	.	TRBV3-1/TRBV3-2	TRBJ1-5	CASSSGTGLNQPQHF	TGTGCCAGCTCCTCCGGGACAGGACTTAATCAGCCCCAGCATTTT
TRBD1	.	TRBV29-1	TRBJ1-1	CSVLTGSNTEAFF	TGCAGCGTTTTGACAGGGAGTAACACTGAAGCTTTCTTT
.	.	TRBV19	TRBJ1-2	CASSNTGWMDGYTF	TGTGCCAGTAGTAACACAGGGTGGATGGATGGCTACACCTTC
TRBD2	.	TRBV13	TRBJ2-7	CASSSRYSGATYEQYF	TGTGCCAGCAGCTCCCGTTATAGCGGGGCCACTTACGAGCAGTACTTC
TRBD1	.	TRBV4-3	TRBJ2-7	CASSQGRTGFNKQYF	TGCGCCAGCAGCCAAGGGCGGACAGGGTTTAATAAGCAGTACTTC